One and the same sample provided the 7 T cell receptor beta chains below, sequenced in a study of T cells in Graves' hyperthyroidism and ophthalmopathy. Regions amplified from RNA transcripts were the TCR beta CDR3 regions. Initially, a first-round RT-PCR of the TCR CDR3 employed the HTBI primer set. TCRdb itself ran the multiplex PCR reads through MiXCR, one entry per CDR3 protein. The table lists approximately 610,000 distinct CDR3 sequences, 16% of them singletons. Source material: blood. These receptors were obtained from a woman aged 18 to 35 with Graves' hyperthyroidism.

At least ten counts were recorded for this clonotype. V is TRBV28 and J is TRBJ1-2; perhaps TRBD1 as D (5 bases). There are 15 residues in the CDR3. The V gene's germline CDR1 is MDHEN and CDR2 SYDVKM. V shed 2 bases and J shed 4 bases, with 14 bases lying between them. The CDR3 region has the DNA TGTGCCAGCAGTTTACCTCTGGGGCGCGTCTATGGCTACACCTTC. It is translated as CASSLPLGRVYGYTF.

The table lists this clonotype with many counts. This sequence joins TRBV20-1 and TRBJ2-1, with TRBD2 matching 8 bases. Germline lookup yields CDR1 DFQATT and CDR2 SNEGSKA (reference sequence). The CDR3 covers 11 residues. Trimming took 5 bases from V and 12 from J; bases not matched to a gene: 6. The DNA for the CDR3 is TGCAGTGCTGGGACTAGGAGTACGCAGTTCTTC. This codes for CSAGTRSTQFF.

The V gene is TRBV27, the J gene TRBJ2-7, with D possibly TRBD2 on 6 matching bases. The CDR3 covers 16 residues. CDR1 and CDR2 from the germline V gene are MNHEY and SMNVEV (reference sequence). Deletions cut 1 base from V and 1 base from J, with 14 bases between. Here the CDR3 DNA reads TGTGCCAGCAGTTTATACTTCGGGGGAAGTTCCTACGAGCAGTACTTC. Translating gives CASSLYFGGSSYEQYF.

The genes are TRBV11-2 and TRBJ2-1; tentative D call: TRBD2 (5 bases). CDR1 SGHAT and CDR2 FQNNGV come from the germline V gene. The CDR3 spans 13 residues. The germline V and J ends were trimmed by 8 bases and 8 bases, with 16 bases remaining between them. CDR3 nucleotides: TGTGCCAGCGGCGGGCCGAATTACGATGAGCAGTTCTTC. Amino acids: CASGGPNYDEQFF. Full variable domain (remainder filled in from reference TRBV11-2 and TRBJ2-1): EAGVAQSPRYKIIEKRQSVAFWCNPISGHATLYWYQQILGQGPKLLIQFQNNGVVDDSQLPKDRFSAERLKGVDSTLKIQPAKLEDSAVYLCASGGPNYDEQFFGPGTRLTVL.

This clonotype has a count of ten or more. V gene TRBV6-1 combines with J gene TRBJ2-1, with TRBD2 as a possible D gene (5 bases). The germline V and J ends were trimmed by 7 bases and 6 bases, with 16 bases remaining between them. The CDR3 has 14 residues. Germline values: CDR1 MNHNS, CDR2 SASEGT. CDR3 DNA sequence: TGTGCCAGCATCTTTGACGGAGGAGGCAATGAGCAGTTCTTC. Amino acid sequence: CASIFDGGGNEQFF.

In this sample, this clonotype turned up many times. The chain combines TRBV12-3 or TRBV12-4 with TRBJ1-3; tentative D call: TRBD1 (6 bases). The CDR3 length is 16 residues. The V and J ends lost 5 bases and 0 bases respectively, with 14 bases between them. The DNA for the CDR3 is TGTGCCAGCAGTCCGGACAGTTCCTACTCTGGAAACACCATATATTTT. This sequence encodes CASSPDSSYSGNTIYF.

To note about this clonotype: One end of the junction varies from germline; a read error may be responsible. For the CDR3, the DNA is TGTGCCAGCAGCCAAGAAGCCGGGAGAGGAGAGGCCCAGTACTTC. Its protein is CASSQEAGRGEAQYF. This chain links TRBV3-1 with TRBJ2-5, with D maybe TRBD2 (6 bases). The germline V gene encodes CDR1 LGHDT and CDR2 YNNKEL (reference sequence). The CDR3 has 15 residues.